Listed below are T cell receptor beta chains from one sample, sequenced in a study of T cell responses to AZD1222 COVID-19 vaccine. Sequencing used immunoSEQ multiplex PCR; TCRdb keeps in-frame clones, though not all of them. The sample holds roughly 130,000 clones, roughly 87% seen once. Sequenced material: peripheral blood, taken on day 0 of AZD1222 vaccination. The receptors come from an adult in good health. CDR3s include the opening cysteine and the closing phenylalanine or tryptophan. The D gene is left open where the match is weak. Rows may omit the clone size; those that give it use once, few, many or a size class.

j_call clone_size v_call d_call cdr3_nt cdr3_aa
TRBJ2-1 . TRBV2 . TGTGCCAGCAGCGGACAGTTGAACAATGAGCAGTTCTTC CASSGQLNNEQFF
TRBJ1-4 . TRBV19 . TGTGCCAGTAGTTTTTCGGGGGGCGAAGAAAAACTGTTTTTT CASSFSGGEEKLFF
TRBJ1-1 . TRBV29-1 . TGCAGCGCAATGACCCGACTCAACGTGAACACTGAAGCTTTCTTT CSAMTRLNVNTEAFF
TRBJ1-5 . TRBV28 . TGTGCCAGCAACCCCCCCAATAGCAATCAGCCCCAGCATTTT CASNPPNSNQPQHF
TRBJ1-2 . TRBV7-8 . TGTGCCAGCAGCCCCGGGACCGCCTCGGGTGATGGCTACACCTTC CASSPGTASGDGYTF
TRBJ1-5 . TRBV30 . TGTGCCTGGAGTCATAGTAGCAATCAGCCCCAGCATTTT CAWSHSSNQPQHF
TRBJ2-7 . TRBV6-5 . TGTGCCAGCCGAGGACAGAATCGGGACGAGCAGTACTTC CASRGQNRDEQYF
TRBJ1-1 few TRBV30 . TGTGCCTGGCGAGGACAGCTGAACACTGAAGCTTTCTTT CAWRGQLNTEAFF
TRBJ2-1 . TRBV3-1/TRBV3-2 . TGTGCCAGCAGCCAAGGCCAGCCAACATACAATGAGCAGTTCTTC CASSQGQPTYNEQFF
TRBJ1-5 . TRBV19 . TGTGCCAGTAGTCCCCAGCCCCAGCATTTT CASSPQPQHF
TRBJ2-7 once TRBV6-1 . TGTGCCAGCAGTGAAGAACCGGGGCTGGGCGAGCAGTACTTC CASSEEPGLGEQYF
TRBJ1-1 . TRBV9 . TGTGCCAGCAGCGTAGGTGATACGGCCCATGAAGCTTTCTTT CASSVGDTAHEAFF
TRBJ1-1 . TRBV7-2 TRBD1 TGTGCCAGCAGCTCTGACAGGGCCGCTGAAGCTTTCTTT CASSSDRAAEAFF
TRBJ1-5 . TRBV19 . TGTGCCAGTAGTGGGGTGCTGAATCAGCCCCAGCATTTT CASSGVLNQPQHF
TRBJ2-7 few TRBV6-2/TRBV6-3 TRBD1 TGTGCCAGCAGTTACTTCCCAGGGGGCTCCTACGAGCAGTACTTC CASSYFPGGSYEQYF
TRBJ2-7 . TRBV27 . TGTGCCAGCAGTCCCACTCTACAGGGCTACGAGCAGTACTTC CASSPTLQGYEQYF
TRBJ2-1 . TRBV7-6 . TGTGCCAGCAGCTTTGGGCCCCCCCAGACCCGCGTACCTGAGCAGTTCTTC CASSFGPPQTRVPEQFF
TRBJ2-5 . TRBV11-2 . TGTGCCAGCAGCTTAGACCCTCTGGAGACCCAGTACTTC CASSLDPLETQYF
TRBJ1-5 few TRBV24-1 TRBD1 TGTGCCACCAGTGAAGGGACAGGGATATGGCAGCCCCAGCATTTT CATSEGTGIWQPQHF
TRBJ2-7 . TRBV27 TRBD1 TGTGCCAGCAGTTCACAGGGGAGTGTGTCCTACGAGCAGTACTTC CASSSQGSVSYEQYF
TRBJ1-1 . TRBV6-5 . TGTGCCAGTAGCAGGTTCGACACTGAAGCTTTCTTT CASSRFDTEAFF
TRBJ2-7 . TRBV28 TRBD1 TGTGCCAGCAGTTTAGTAGGGGGCAAATACGAGCAGTACTTC CASSLVGGKYEQYF
TRBJ1-6 . TRBV9 . TGTGCCAGCAGCGTAGAAGGGGGTGGCAATTCACCCCTCCACTTT CASSVEGGGNSPLHF
TRBJ1-5 . TRBV18 . TGTGCCAGCTCAACGGGGCGCGATCAGCCCCAGCATTTT CASSTGRDQPQHF
TRBJ2-7 . TRBV4-1 TRBD2 TGCGCCAGCAGCCAAGATTGGGCTAGCGGTTCCTACGAGCAGTACTTC CASSQDWASGSYEQYF
TRBJ2-7 . TRBV6-2/TRBV6-3 . TGTGCCAGCAGTTCCTTAGCGGCCTTCTCGGGGGAGCAGTACTTC CASSSLAAFSGEQYF
TRBJ1-1 . TRBV28 TRBD1 TGTGCCAGCACCCGGGACAGGGGGGGCACTGAAGCTTTCTTT CASTRDRGGTEAFF
TRBJ2-5 . TRBV5-1 TRBD1 TGCGCCAGCAGTCCGGAGGCGAAAACAGGGGGGTCCCAGTACTTC CASSPEAKTGGSQYF
TRBJ1-5 few TRBV6-2/TRBV6-3 . TGTGCCAGCAGTTACCCCGGGACACTGAATCAGCCCCAGCATTTT CASSYPGTLNQPQHF
TRBJ1-1 . TRBV27 . TGTGCCAGCATCAGGGGAACTGAAGCTTTCTTT CASIRGTEAFF
TRBJ2-7 . TRBV30 . TGTGCCTGGAGTCAGTATTACGAGCAGTACTTC CAWSQYYEQYF
TRBJ2-7 . TRBV27 TRBD1 TGTGCCAGCAGTGCCCACCCCGGGACAGGGAGGTACGAGCAGTACTTC CASSAHPGTGRYEQYF
TRBJ1-4 few TRBV7-3 . TGTGCCAGCAGCTTAAATTCAGGTGAAAAACTGTTTTTT CASSLNSGEKLFF
TRBJ1-6 many TRBV7-2 . TGTGCCAGCAGCTTACAACAAAGCTCCTATAATTCACCCCTCCACTTT CASSLQQSSYNSPLHF
TRBJ2-1 . TRBV6-7 . TGTGCCAGCAGTTACTCGATTTTAAAGGGAAGCAATGAGCAGTTCTTC CASSYSILKGSNEQFF
TRBJ1-1 once TRBV21-1 . TGTGCCAGCAGCAAATCCTGGAGGGGGCGCGGCTGTTCTAGCACTGAAGCTTTCTTT CASSKSWRGRGCSSTEAFF
TRBJ1-3 few TRBV6-5 . TGTGCCAGCAGTTACTCGTGGGGGGATTCTGGAAACACCATATATTTT CASSYSWGDSGNTIYF
TRBJ1-6 . TRBV19 . TGTGCCAGTACTCCAACTGGGATCTCCTTCAATTCACCCCTCCACTTT CASTPTGISFNSPLHF
TRBJ1-1 . TRBV7-3 . TGTGCCAGCAGCCGGGGCGGAGGGGCCAGGACTGAAGCTTTCTTT CASSRGGGARTEAFF
TRBJ2-3 . TRBV6-1 . TGTGCCAGCAGTGAGCTCAGGAACACAGATACGCAGTATTTT CASSELRNTDTQYF
TRBJ1-6 . TRBV3-1/TRBV3-2 . TGTGCCAGCAGCCAAGTGGCAGATTATAATTCACCCCTCCACTTT CASSQVADYNSPLHF
TRBJ2-7 . TRBV24-1 TRBD1 TGTGCCACAACCGGGACAGGGGGCGAGCAGTACTTC CATTGTGGEQYF
TRBJ1-1 . TRBV7-6 . TGTGCCAGCAGCTCAAGCGTCATCCGGGGGGCTGAGAACACTGAAGCTTTCTTT CASSSSVIRGAENTEAFF
TRBJ2-3 . TRBV7-3 TRBD1 TGTGCCAGCAGCTGGGGACAGGGAAATACGGATACGCAGTATTTT CASSWGQGNTDTQYF